This TCR beta chain was captured in a study of TIL therapy for anti-PD-1-resistant metastatic lung cancer (dated by TCRdb to about 2021). For the study in its entirety: Tumors were collected before any PD-1/PD-L1 blockade, after which patients were given nivolumab, and patients who progressed were given lymphodepletion, an infusion of expanded TIL and IL-2. A median age of approximately 55 years (range roughly 35-75) and a median tumor PD-L1 proportion score of 6% were recorded among enrolled patients. Most of the cohort had lung adenocarcinoma, several tumors were EGFR-mutant and two were ALK-rearranged, and half of the patients were current or former smokers. Across the cohort, whole-exome sequencing showed a median non-synonymous tumor mutation burden of approximately 1.5 mutations per megabase. Clonotypes were tracked across tumor, expanded TIL product and serial blood samples by T cell receptor beta sequencing of tumor and peripheral blood. The paper's findings and limits, for the study overall: The study protocol defined all tumor marker inferences as exploratory. Infused TIL clonotypes partially replaced the baseline peripheral repertoire then decayed over months, with no apparent association between persistence and response. Because the cohort was highly selected, with more treatment-naive, never-smoker and oncogene-addicted patients than is typical, generalizability is limited.

Reading the label with the study, this specimen's time point is: pre-treatment sample, taken before nivolumab and TIL therapy. Adults with stage 4 NSCLC were enrolled in a dual-center phase I trial from late 2017 to early 2020. The samples were drawn from an open-label, single-arm phase I trial testing tumor-infiltrating lymphocyte therapy combined with nivolumab in advanced non-small cell lung cancer. Blood mononuclear cells from EDTA tubes were isolated by Ficoll gradient, snap-frozen as pellets, and DNA was extracted with a Qiagen mini-prep kit. This clone has only one observation. The antigen it binds to is not known. It has no much larger one-base neighbor in the sample; base qualities were not kept. TCR beta CDR3 regions were amplified from genomic DNA with the immunoSEQ v3 hsTCRB kit using bias-controlled multiplex PCR. TCR libraries were sequenced on an Illumina NextSeq 500 to roughly 2 million read pairs for survey level or about 5-6 million for deep level. The original pipeline was this. Clonality was reported by immunoSEQ Analyzer software, which also assigned V, D and J genes and filtered out non-productive sequences. Repertoires were compared by productive Simpson clonality and by the Morisita overlap index of productive TRB rearrangements between infused TIL and blood. For each clone in blood, the absolute clonotype count was estimated by multiplying the lymphocyte count by the CD3+ fraction and by the clone's productive frequency. TCRdb carries this immuneACCESS record with in-frame sequences only. Its versions omit some clonotypes, under half of them owing to an unresolved V gene in the studies checked, with the rest unexplained. V, J and clone size derive from that table, while D and trimming were established from the DNA sequence. In all, the sample holds more than 50,000 clones, and roughly 84% of those were seen once. 2% to 3% of the sample belongs to the ten largest clones.

The germline V gene encodes CDR1 MGHRA and CDR2 YSYEKL. The CDR3 goes from the cysteine to the phenylalanine over 17 residues. Only the CDR3 DNA is retained, 51 bases long and in frame from the first base. V loses 4 bases of germline sequence and J loses 2 bases, and the interval between the two ends is 21 bases. Sequencing used blood, obtained at baseline. In this chain, TRBV4-1 is recombined with TRBJ2-7; the D gene is perhaps TRBD1, from 6 matching bases. The origin of this receptor is a person aged 30 to 80 with non-small cell lung cancer. The CDR3 here reads CASSPQDLTGSPYEQYF. The nucleotide sequence reads as follows: TGCGCCAGCAGCCCGCAAGATTTAACAGGGAGTCCCTACGAGCAGTACTTC.